The next 27 T cell receptor beta chains were all read from a single sample in a study of response to subunit inactivated influenza vaccine. TCRdb re-derived calls from the RT-PCR reads in MiXCR, one entry per CDR3 protein. The profile covers about 780,000 distinct CDR3 sequences, with around 18% appearing a single time and around 9.9% taken by the ten largest. The input for sequencing was PBMCs from blood, taken about 5 days after vaccination. The receptors were gathered from a man over 45 who received an inactivated influenza vaccine.

V and J are TRBV29-1 and TRBJ2-5; 8 bases are a match to TRBD2. Germline values: CDR1 SQVTM, CDR2 ANQGSEA. The CDR3 totals 14 residues. Trimming took 0 bases from V and 4 from J; bases not matched to a gene: 4. The CDR3 sequence: CSVEDKAGGETQYF. The CDR3 region has the DNA TGCAGCGTTGAAGATAAGGCGGGAGGAGAGACCCAGTACTTC.

This clonotype was seen a few times. J is TRBJ2-2 and V is TRBV4-3; D is uncertain. The CDR3 is 15 residues long. CDR1 is LGHNA and CDR2 is YSLEER in the germline V gene. Trimming cost V 0 bases and J 7 bases, with 12 bases left between them. This chain's CDR3 is CASSQDHLSSGELFF. In DNA, the CDR3 is TGCGCCAGCAGCCAAGATCATTTAAGTAGCGGGGAGCTGTTTTTT.

This clonotype was found a few times. V and J are TRBV12-3 or TRBV12-4 and TRBJ1-1; 7 nucleotides match TRBD1. The V and J ends lost 6 bases and 6 bases, in that order; junction bases with no gene match: 10. This CDR3 has 14 amino acids. As DNA, the CDR3 is TGTGCCAGCAGACAAACAGGGGTTTACCCTGAAGCTTTCTTT. Translated: CASRQTGVYPEAFF.

The chain carries TRBV9 and TRBJ2-7, with 8 nucleotides matching TRBD1. J gave up 1 base and V 0 bases, and 3 bases lay outside the gene matches. Germline CDR1 SGDLS, CDR2 YYNGEE. The CDR3 contains 15 residues. The CDR3 DNA reads TGTGCCAGCAGCGTAGAGACAGGGGAATCCTACGAGCAGTACTTC. This translates into CASSVETGESYEQYF. The entire variable domain, with the rest obtained from reference TRBV9 and TRBJ2-7, is as follows: DSGVTQTPKHLITATGQRVTLRCSPRSGDLSVYWYQQSLDQGLQFLIQYYNGEERAKGNILERFSAQQFPDLHSELNLSSLELGDSALYFCASSVETGESYEQYFGPGTRLTVT.

V gene TRBV27 combines with J gene TRBJ1-2, with 10 bases fitting TRBD1. V shed 6 bases, J shed 8 bases, and the junction held 9 bases outside the gene matches. The CDR3 contains 14 residues. The V gene's germline CDR1 is MNHEY and CDR2 SMNVEV (reference sequence). CDR3 sequence: CASSHEDRGGGYTF. CDR3 DNA sequence: TGTGCCAGCAGCCACGAGGACAGGGGGGGCGGCTACACCTTC.

This clonotype was observed a handful of times. The rearrangement links TRBV4-3 to TRBJ2-7; 8 bases match TRBD2. The CDR3 sequence is 14 residues long. The trim removed 5 bases at V and 3 bases at J, leaving 6 bases unmatched. Germline CDR1 reads LGHNA; CDR2 reads YSLEER. The chain's CDR3 is CASSKSGSLYEQYF. The CDR3 region has the DNA TGCGCCAGCAGCAAGAGCGGGAGTCTCTACGAGCAGTACTTC.

The V call is TRBV5-5, the J call TRBJ2-7; 9 positions agree with TRBD2. With 5 bases clipped from V and 5 bases from J, the junction kept 8 bases outside the gene matches. Looked up from germline, CDR1 is SGHKS and CDR2 is YYEKEE (reference sequence). The CDR3 is 14 residues long. In DNA, the CDR3 is TGTGCCAGCAGAGGTGCGGGAGGGCAGAACGAGCAGTACTTC. This translates into CASRGAGGQNEQYF.

This clonotype was counted ten times or more. Written as DNA, the CDR3 is TGTGCCAGCAGTGTCCGGGACAGGGGGCCGGAGACCCAGTACTTC. Its protein product is CASSVRDRGPETQYF. The genes are TRBV12-3 or TRBV12-4 and TRBJ2-5; the match to TRBD1 covers 12 bases. The CDR3 extends over 15 amino acids. Trimming cost V 5 bases and J 5 bases; bases outside gene matches: 6.

Ten or more counts support this clonotype. V is TRBV20-1 and J is TRBJ1-5, with a tentative D call TRBD1 (5 bases). The CDR3 is made up of 14 amino acids. Germline V gene data show CDR1 as DFQATT and CDR2 as SNEGSKA (reference sequence). Trimming took off 3 bases at V and 5 bases at J, with 14 bases between the two ends. DNA of the CDR3: TGCAGTGCTAGGGGGGTGCTCCTCGATCAGCCCCAGCATTTT. Protein sequence: CSARGVLLDQPQHF.

For the CDR3, the DNA is TGTGCCAGCAGCTTAGGTGTAGCGGGGGATGGTGAGACCCAGTACTTC. It codes for CASSLGVAGDGETQYF. The gene calls are TRBV7-6 and TRBJ2-5, with TRBD2 matching over 9 bases. The CDR3 has 16 residues. CDR1 is SGHVS, CDR2 FNYEAQ, per germline. After removal of 1 base from V and 5 bases from J, the junction contained 8 bases not matched to a gene.

The V call is TRBV5-6, the J call TRBJ2-7; D is unresolved. This CDR3 has 14 amino acids. V dropped 2 bases and J dropped 2 bases, with 11 bases sitting between them. Germline loops: CDR1 SGHDT, CDR2 YYEEEE. CDR3 region: CASSFVTLAYEQYF. CDR3 DNA: TGTGCCAGCAGCTTCGTGACCCTCGCCTACGAGCAGTACTTC.

This clonotype occurred a few times. The chain employs TRBV29-1 and TRBJ1-2, with 9 bases matching TRBD1. Germline assignment: CDR1 SQVTM and CDR2 ANQGSEA. V lost 5 bases and J lost 7; bases outside the gene matches: 11. The CDR3 has 14 residues. In nucleotides, the CDR3 is TGCAGCGTTTACCCGGGACAGGGATTAGGTGGCTACACCTTC. This sequence encodes CSVYPGQGLGGYTF.

V is TRBV24-1 and J is TRBJ2-3, with D unresolved. Germline V CDR1 and CDR2: KGHDR, SFDVKD. CDR3 length: 15 residues. V lost 3 bases to trimming and J lost 3 bases, with 12 bases between them. DNA of the CDR3: TGTGCCACCAGTGATGCAGCTACCTCGACAGATACGCAGTATTTT. Protein product: CATSDAATSTDTQYF.

This clonotype was observed a handful of times. V usage is TRBV20-1 and J usage is TRBJ1-6, with a weak D call TRBD1 (5 bases). Germline CDR1 reads DFQATT; CDR2 reads SNEGSKA (reference sequence). Trimming pared 6 bases from V and 5 bases from J, leaving 14 bases between. The CDR3 length is 14 residues. The CDR3 DNA reads as TGCAGTGCACGACCGGGACCGAATAATTCACCCCTCCACTTT. This gives the protein CSARPGPNNSPLHF.

This clonotype was recorded a few times. The chain has TRBV7-2 and TRBJ1-1, with 8 bases aligning to TRBD1. The length of the CDR3 is 16 residues. The V gene's germline CDR1 is SGHTA and CDR2 FQGNSA. V dropped 5 bases and J dropped 5; count of bases not matched to a gene: 13. CDR3 in amino acids: CASSQDRDFSWTEAFF. The CDR3 DNA sequence: TGTGCCAGCAGCCAGGACAGGGATTTTAGTTGGACTGAAGCTTTCTTT. Full variable domain (rest looked up from reference TRBV7-2 and TRBJ1-1): GAGVSQSPSNKVTEKGKDVELRCDPISGHTALYWYRQSLGQGLEFLIYFQGNSAPDKSGLPSDRFSAERTGGSVSTLTIQRTQQEDSAVYLCASSQDRDFSWTEAFFGQGTRLTVV.

This clonotype was counted a few times. This chain connects TRBV10-3 to TRBJ2-1; 10 nucleotides agree with TRBD1. Germline V gene data show CDR1 as ENHRY and CDR2 as SYGVKD. CDR3 length: 14 amino acids. V gave up 9 bases and J gave up 8 bases; unmatched junction bases: 10. CDR3 sequence reads: CAMWTGQGVDEQFF. The CDR3 bases are TGTGCCATGTGGACAGGACAGGGGGTCGATGAGCAGTTCTTC.

This clonotype was picked up a small number of times. The chain joins TRBV9 to TRBJ1-4; D is undetermined. CDR1 SGDLS and CDR2 YYNGEE come from the germline V gene. CDR3 size: 14 residues. V lost 0 bases to trimming and J lost 8 bases, with 11 bases between them. The CDR3 DNA sequence: TGTGCCAGCAGCGTAGAAGTCAGAAGCGAAAAACTGTTTTTT. Translation gives CASSVEVRSEKLFF.

J is TRBJ2-3 and V is TRBV20-1, with a tentative D call TRBD2 (7 bases). In germline, CDR1 is DFQATT, CDR2 SNEGSKA (reference sequence). V was cut by 2 bases and J by 4 bases, with 19 bases left in between. This CDR3 region has 16 residues. CDR3 loop: CSARPLRGATADTQYF. The CDR3 DNA follows: TGCAGTGCTAGACCCCTCCGGGGGGCCACAGCAGATACGCAGTATTTT.

In its sample, this clonotype was seen a few times. The J gene is TRBJ2-7, the V gene TRBV11-2; D gene unclear. There are 14 residues in the CDR3. V lost 1 base, J lost 3 bases, and 10 bases lay in between. CDR1 is SGHAT and CDR2 is FQNNGV in the germline V gene. CDR3 amino acids: CASSLAPLVYEQYF. CDR3 bases: TGTGCCAGCAGCTTAGCCCCCTTAGTCTACGAGCAGTACTTC.

This clonotype showed up just a few times. The chain recombines TRBV4-2 with TRBJ2-5; no firm D call. The V end lost 1 base, the J end lost 9 bases, and 6 bases lay between the germline ends. This CDR3 has 11 amino acids. Germline V gives CDR1 LGHNA, CDR2 YNFKEQ. Here the CDR3 reads CASSQARAQYF. CDR3 DNA sequence: TGTGCCAGCAGCCAAGCCCGCGCCCAGTACTTC.

This clonotype was observed a handful of times. The rearrangement uses TRBV6-2 or TRBV6-3 and TRBJ1-1; D is unclear. This CDR3 spans 15 amino acids. The V gene lost 0 bases and the J gene lost 0 bases, with 8 bases spanning the gap. Germline CDR1 and CDR2: MNHEY and SVGEGT. As DNA, the CDR3 is TGTGCCAGCAGTTACTCGGCCGGGGTGAACACTGAAGCTTTCTTT. The encoded protein is CASSYSAGVNTEAFF.

The V and J genes are TRBV24-1 and TRBJ2-3, with D perhaps matching TRBD1 (5 bases). The CDR3 extends over 14 amino acids. V was shortened by 8 bases and J by 2 bases, with 13 bases between the two germline ends. Germline V gene data show CDR1 as KGHDR and CDR2 as SFDVKD. In nucleotides, the CDR3 is TGTGCCACCAAAGACAGCGCTTTCACAGATACGCAGTATTTT. Amino acid sequence: CATKDSAFTDTQYF.

This clonotype was counted at least ten times. This chain links TRBV7-9 with TRBJ2-1, with TRBD2 matching over 14 bases. Germline V gene sequence: CDR1 SEHNR, CDR2 FQNEAQ (reference sequence). V shed 4 bases and J 7 bases; nucleotides not matched to a gene: 9. The CDR3 is 17 residues long. In nucleotides, the CDR3 is TGTGCCAGCAGCTCGCTGGGACTAGCGGGGGTGCGTAATGAGCAGTTCTTC. Translated, it gives CASSSLGLAGVRNEQFF.

The V and J genes are TRBV29-1 and TRBJ1-6; TRBD1 aligns across 10 bases. The CDR3 length is 14 residues. V lost 4 bases, J lost 9 bases, and 6 bases stayed unmatched. From germline, CDR1 is SQVTM and CDR2 ANQGSEA. The CDR3 bases are TGCAGCGTTGGCGTGGGACAGGGGAGTTCACCCCTCCACTTT. This sequence encodes CSVGVGQGSSPLHF.

Here the CDR3 DNA reads TGCGCCAGCAGCTCAACAGGGGATCCCTTCATCTCTGGGGCCAACGTCCTGACTTTC. This translates into CASSSTGDPFISGANVLTF. V gene TRBV5-1 combines with J gene TRBJ2-6, with 7 bases lining up with TRBD1. This CDR3 has 19 residues. V shed 3 bases, J shed 0 bases, and the junction held 12 bases outside the gene matches. CDR1 and CDR2 (germline): SGHRS, YFSETQ. Filled out from reference TRBV5-1 and TRBJ2-6, the complete variable domain reads KAGVTQTPRYLIKTRGQQVTLSCSPISGHRSVSWYQQTPGQGLQFLFEYFSETQRNKGNFPGRFSGRQFSNSRSEMNVSTLELGDSALYLCASSSTGDPFISGANVLTFGAGSRLTVL.

This clonotype has a handful of counts. V and J are TRBV20-1 and TRBJ2-1; D may be TRBD1 (7 bases). V shed 5 bases and J shed 3 bases, with 11 bases lying between them. Germline CDR1 reads DFQATT; CDR2 reads SNEGSKA (reference sequence). CDR3 length: 13 amino acids. CDR3 residues: CSAGGGGYNEQFF. The CDR3 DNA reads as TGCAGTGCTGGAGGGGGCGGCTACAATGAGCAGTTCTTC.

This clonotype was detected only a few times. DNA of the CDR3: TGCAGTGCTAGAGATGGGGACAGGGGGCTTGGAGAGCAGTACTTC. Protein product: CSARDGDRGLGEQYF. V usage is TRBV20-1 and J usage is TRBJ2-7; 12 bases are a match to TRBD1. CDR1 is DFQATT, CDR2 SNEGSKA, per germline (reference sequence). The length of the CDR3 is 15 residues. After removal of 0 bases from V and 7 bases from J, the junction contained 7 bases not matched to a gene.